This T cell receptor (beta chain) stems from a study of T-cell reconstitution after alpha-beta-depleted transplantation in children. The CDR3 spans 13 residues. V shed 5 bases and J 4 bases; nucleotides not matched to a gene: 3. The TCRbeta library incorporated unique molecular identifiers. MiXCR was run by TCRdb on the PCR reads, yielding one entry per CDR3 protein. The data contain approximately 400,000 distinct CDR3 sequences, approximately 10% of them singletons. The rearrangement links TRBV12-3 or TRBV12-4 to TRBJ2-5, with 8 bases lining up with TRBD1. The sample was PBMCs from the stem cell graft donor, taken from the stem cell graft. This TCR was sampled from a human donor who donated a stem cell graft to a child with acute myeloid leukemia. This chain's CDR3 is CASSETGVETQYF. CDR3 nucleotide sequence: TGTGCCAGCAGTGAGACAGGGGTAGAGACCCAGTACTTC.